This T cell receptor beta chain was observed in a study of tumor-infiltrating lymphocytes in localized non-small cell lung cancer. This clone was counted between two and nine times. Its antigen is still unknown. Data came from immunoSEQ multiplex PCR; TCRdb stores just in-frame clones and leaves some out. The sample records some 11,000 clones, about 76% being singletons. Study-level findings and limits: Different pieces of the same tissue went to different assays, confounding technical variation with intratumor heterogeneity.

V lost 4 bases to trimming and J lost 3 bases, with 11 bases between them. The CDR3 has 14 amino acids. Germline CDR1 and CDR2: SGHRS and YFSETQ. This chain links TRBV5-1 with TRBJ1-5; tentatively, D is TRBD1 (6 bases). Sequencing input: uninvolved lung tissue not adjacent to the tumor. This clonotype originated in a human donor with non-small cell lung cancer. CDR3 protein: CASSPDSNNQPQHF. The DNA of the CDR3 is TGCGCCAGCAGCCCGGACAGTAACAATCAGCCCCAGCATTTT.